These T cell receptor beta chains were read from a single sample in a study of cytomegalovirus exposure and HLA in healthy donors. Repertoires were generated with immunoSEQ multiplex PCR, while TCRdb's copy carries only in-frame clones and drops some. The table lists roughly 100,000 clones, about 80% of them singletons. The sample was PBMCs. The receptors come from a man between 18 and 35 years old in good health and CMV-seropositive. Each CDR3 is given with its conserved first and last residue. A D gene is named only where the DNA matches it firmly. The size of a clone is reported for some rows only, either as once, few or many, or as a class for expanded clones.

DNA | CDR3 | size | J | D | V
TGTGCTAGTGGTTTGATACGAGACAGGGGGCCGGGCCGCTACGAGCAGTACTTC | CASGLIRDRGPGRYEQYF | . | TRBJ2-7 | TRBD1 | TRBV12-5
TGTGCCAGCAGCACCCGTGGGGGCGGACAAGAGACCCAGTACTTC | CASSTRGGGQETQYF | . | TRBJ2-5 | . | TRBV7-9
TGTGCCAGCAGTTTAAGTCCGGGTACGTCTTCTGAAGCTTTCTTT | CASSLSPGTSSEAFF | . | TRBJ1-1 | . | TRBV28
TGTGCCAGCAGTTACCAACTATCTAGCACAGATACGCAGTATTTT | CASSYQLSSTDTQYF | . | TRBJ2-3 | . | TRBV6-5
TGTGCCAGCAGTTACCAAGGGGGCAATTCACCCCTCCACTTT | CASSYQGGNSPLHF | . | TRBJ1-6 | TRBD1 | TRBV6-6
TGTGCCAGCACCCTCTTAATTTACTATGGCTACACCTTC | CASTLLIYYGYTF | . | TRBJ1-2 | . | TRBV2
TGTGCCAGCAGCTTAGACGGGGCGGGCGGGGCAAGCTCCTACGAGCAGTACTTC | CASSLDGAGGASSYEQYF | . | TRBJ2-7 | . | TRBV11-2
TGCGCCAGCAGCTTTCAGTTAAATGAAAAACTGTTTTTT | CASSFQLNEKLFF | . | TRBJ1-4 | . | TRBV5-1
TGTGCCAGCAGCGTCTTTCGGGGGGGTGAGAAAGAGACCCAGTACTTC | CASSVFRGGEKETQYF | . | TRBJ2-5 | TRBD2 | TRBV7-2
TGTGCCAGCAGTTTGGGCAGGAACACTGAAGCTTTCTTT | CASSLGRNTEAFF | . | TRBJ1-1 | . | TRBV27
TGTGCCAGCAGTTTATCCTTGGGACTTGGCTACACCTTC | CASSLSLGLGYTF | . | TRBJ1-2 | . | TRBV27
TGTGCCAGCAGCCCCCCGATGTGGGGAGGTGGCACTACAGGTGAGCAGTTCTTC | CASSPPMWGGGTTGEQFF | . | TRBJ2-1 | . | TRBV28
TGTGCCAGCAGTGAGGTTCAGGGTAGGGATGAGCAGTTCTTC | CASSEVQGRDEQFF | once | TRBJ2-1 | . | TRBV6-1
TGTGCCAGCAGTTACTCGACGGCAGGGGCTGAAGCTTTCTTT | CASSYSTAGAEAFF | . | TRBJ1-1 | . | TRBV6-5
TGTGCCAGTAGTATAGTCCCAGGGGGCGCGGGAAGACCCACCTTCGCTGAAGCTTTCTTT | CASSIVPGGAGRPTFAEAFF | . | TRBJ1-1 | TRBD1 | TRBV19
TGTGCCAGCAGCGTTGACAGGGGGCAGCGTGGAAACACCATATATTTT | CASSVDRGQRGNTIYF | . | TRBJ1-3 | TRBD1 | TRBV9
TGTGCCTGGAGTCCCCTGGGGAGCGGGGGGGCTTGGGATGGATTGGGAGAGACCCAGTACTTC | CAWSPLGSGGAWDGLGETQYF | . | TRBJ2-5 | TRBD2 | TRBV30